The rows below give T cell receptor beta chains drawn from one sample of a study of blood T cells in healthy people across ages. TCRdb ran MiXCR on the 5' RACE reads and lists one entry per CDR3 protein. The top ten clones hold 11% of a sample with about 1.6 million distinct CDR3 sequences, around 35% of them seen once. Material for sequencing was blood. The receptors here all came from a woman under 40 in good health. Both conserved end residues are part of each CDR3. Fields, in order: D gene, J gene, clone size, V gene, CDR3 DNA, CDR3 protein. A D gene is named only where the DNA matches it firmly. Clone size is not always given. Where it is, it says once, few, many or a class for expanded clones.

d_gene: TRBD2
j_gene: TRBJ2-3
abundance: few
v_gene: TRBV9
CDR3nt: TGTGCCAGCAGCGAACCGGGACTAGCGACAGATACGCAGTATTTT
CDR3aa: CASSEPGLATDTQYF

d_gene: .
j_gene: TRBJ2-3
abundance: many
v_gene: TRBV7-3
CDR3nt: TGTGCCAGCAGTCTGGCGGGACCACTCGATACGCAGTATTTT
CDR3aa: CASSLAGPLDTQYF

d_gene: .
j_gene: TRBJ2-5
abundance: .
v_gene: TRBV9
CDR3nt: TGTGCCAGCAGCTCTGAGGGGGGGCAGGAGACCCAGTACTTC
CDR3aa: CASSSEGGQETQYF

d_gene: .
j_gene: TRBJ2-3
abundance: many
v_gene: TRBV10-3
CDR3nt: TGTGCCATCAAGATGGACAGCTCCACGGATACGCAGTATTTT
CDR3aa: CAIKMDSSTDTQYF

d_gene: .
j_gene: TRBJ1-5
abundance: .
v_gene: TRBV4-1
CDR3nt: TGCGCCAGCAGCCAGTCAGGGTTAGGTTATCAGCCCCAGCATTTT
CDR3aa: CASSQSGLGYQPQHF

d_gene: .
j_gene: TRBJ2-3
abundance: .
v_gene: TRBV9
CDR3nt: TGTGCCAGCAGCGTAGCGCGACTGGGAAGGAAAAGCACAGATACGCAGTATTTT
CDR3aa: CASSVARLGRKSTDTQYF

d_gene: .
j_gene: TRBJ2-2
abundance: few
v_gene: TRBV5-1
CDR3nt: TGCGCCAGCAGCTTGGCTACTCTTGGCGGGTCGGTCACCGGGGAGCTGTTTTTT
CDR3aa: CASSLATLGGSVTGELFF

d_gene: .
j_gene: TRBJ2-5
abundance: .
v_gene: TRBV15
CDR3nt: TGTGCCACCAGCAGAGACCCCCGGGCCCAGTACTTC
CDR3aa: CATSRDPRAQYF

d_gene: .
j_gene: TRBJ2-3
abundance: .
v_gene: TRBV2
CDR3nt: TGTGCCAGCAGTGAAGGGCCTAGCAAGGGGGATACGCAGTATTTT
CDR3aa: CASSEGPSKGDTQYF

d_gene: .
j_gene: TRBJ2-1
abundance: .
v_gene: TRBV18
CDR3nt: TGTGCCAGCTCAAACTTAGCCAGGGGAGGTGAGCAGTTCTTC
CDR3aa: CASSNLARGGEQFF

d_gene: .
j_gene: TRBJ2-7
abundance: .
v_gene: TRBV3-1
CDR3nt: TGTGCCAGCAGCCCCGTGAGGGAGACCCTGTACTTC
CDR3aa: CASSPVRETLYF

d_gene: .
j_gene: TRBJ2-7
abundance: .
v_gene: TRBV6-6
CDR3nt: TGTGCCAGCAGTTACTCGTGGGCCAGGGTAACCTACGAGCGGTACTTC
CDR3aa: CASSYSWARVTYERYF

d_gene: .
j_gene: TRBJ2-5
abundance: .
v_gene: TRBV10-3
CDR3nt: TGTGCCATCAGTGAGCAACTAGGACAGCTCCAAGAGACCCAGTACTTC
CDR3aa: CAISEQLGQLQETQYF

d_gene: .
j_gene: TRBJ2-1
abundance: .
v_gene: TRBV20-1
CDR3nt: TGCAGTGCCAACGACAGGATCAATGAGCAGTTCTTC
CDR3aa: CSANDRINEQFF

d_gene: .
j_gene: TRBJ1-2
abundance: .
v_gene: TRBV4-2
CDR3nt: TGTGCCAGCAGCCAAGATCGGAACTCCCCAAGGAATGGCTACACCTTC
CDR3aa: CASSQDRNSPRNGYTF

d_gene: .
j_gene: TRBJ2-7
abundance: .
v_gene: TRBV27
CDR3nt: TGTGCCAGCAGACAAAATACTCAGCCCGAGCAGTACTTC
CDR3aa: CASRQNTQPEQYF

d_gene: TRBD1
j_gene: TRBJ2-3
abundance: .
v_gene: TRBV4-1
CDR3nt: TGCACCAGCAGCCAAGAGATAGGGACAGGGAGCACAGATACGCAGTATTTT
CDR3aa: CTSSQEIGTGSTDTQYF

d_gene: .
j_gene: TRBJ1-4
abundance: few
v_gene: TRBV7-9
CDR3nt: TGTGCCAGCAGCCCCTATGGGTGGGGTAATGAAAAACTGTTTTTT
CDR3aa: CASSPYGWGNEKLFF

d_gene: TRBD1
j_gene: TRBJ2-7
abundance: .
v_gene: TRBV3-1
CDR3nt: TGTGCCAGCAGCTACCTTACAGGTCAGGGGGTTGACGAGCAGTACTTC
CDR3aa: CASSYLTGQGVDEQYF

d_gene: .
j_gene: TRBJ2-1
abundance: many
v_gene: TRBV12-3/TRBV12-4
CDR3nt: TGTGCCAGCAGTTTGGCGGGGGCGTCGGGCAATGAGCAGTTCTTC
CDR3aa: CASSLAGASGNEQFF

d_gene: TRBD2
j_gene: TRBJ2-5
abundance: .
v_gene: TRBV4-2
CDR3nt: TGTGCCAGCAGCCAATTGTCGGGGGGGCGGGGGGAGACCCAGTACTTC
CDR3aa: CASSQLSGGRGETQYF

d_gene: .
j_gene: TRBJ2-5
abundance: .
v_gene: TRBV21-1
CDR3nt: TGTGCCAGCAGCAGGACCCTTAGGGAGACCCAGTACTTC
CDR3aa: CASSRTLRETQYF

d_gene: TRBD2
j_gene: TRBJ2-1
abundance: many
v_gene: TRBV20-1
CDR3nt: TGCAGTGCCCCGGGACTAGCGGGGGGAAGTTCCTACAATGAGCAGTTCTTC
CDR3aa: CSAPGLAGGSSYNEQFF

d_gene: .
j_gene: TRBJ2-3
abundance: .
v_gene: TRBV27
CDR3nt: TGTGCCAGCAGTTTACTTTCCCCGCGGGGGCCCGATACGCAGTATTTT
CDR3aa: CASSLLSPRGPDTQYF

d_gene: .
j_gene: TRBJ2-7
abundance: .
v_gene: TRBV30
CDR3nt: TGTGCCCGTTCCGGACTTTACTCCTACGAGCAGTACTTC
CDR3aa: CARSGLYSYEQYF

d_gene: .
j_gene: TRBJ2-3
abundance: few
v_gene: TRBV12-3/TRBV12-4
CDR3nt: TGTGCCAGCAGTTTATCCAGGCTGAGCACAGATACGCAGTATTTT
CDR3aa: CASSLSRLSTDTQYF